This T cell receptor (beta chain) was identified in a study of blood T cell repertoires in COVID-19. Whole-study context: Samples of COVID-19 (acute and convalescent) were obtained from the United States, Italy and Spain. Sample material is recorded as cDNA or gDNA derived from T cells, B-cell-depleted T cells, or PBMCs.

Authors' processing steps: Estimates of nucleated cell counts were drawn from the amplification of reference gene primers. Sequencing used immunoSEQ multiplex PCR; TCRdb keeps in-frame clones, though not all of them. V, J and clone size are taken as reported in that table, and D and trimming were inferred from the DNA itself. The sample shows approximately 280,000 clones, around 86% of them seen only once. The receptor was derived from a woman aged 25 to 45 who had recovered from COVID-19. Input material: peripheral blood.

CDR3 bases: TGTGCCAGCAGCCCTCCGGGAGAAGGCAAAGAGACCCAGTACTTC. As protein: CASSPPGEGKETQYF. This sequence joins TRBV5-4 and TRBJ2-5; the D gene is possibly TRBD2 (6 bases). Germline V gene sequence: CDR1 SGHNT, CDR2 YYREEE (reference sequence). CDR3 size: 15 residues. Trimming removed 4 bases at V and 3 bases at J, with 16 bases between.